Shown below are 26 T cell receptor beta chains from a single sample sequenced in a study of Tregs in tolerant kidney transplant recipients. This table comes from immunoSEQ multiplex PCR, and its TCRdb copy is limited to in-frame clones, with some not included. The sample comprises tens of thousands of clones, approximately 90% of which are singletons, and about 0.36% rests with the top ten. The source was Tregs from blood, collected before the transplant. The receptor set was obtained from a human donor who received a combined kidney and bone marrow transplant.

This clone was detected only a few times. The chain links TRBV4-1 to TRBJ1-5; D uncertain. The CDR3 loop spans 18 amino acids. The germline V and J ends were trimmed by 4 bases and 6 bases, with 25 bases remaining between them. CDR1 MGHRA and CDR2 YSYEKL come from the germline V gene. DNA of the CDR3: TGCGCCAGCAGCCCTTTCTTATTCGGCCTCGTAAAGGGTCAGCCCCAGCATTTT. Protein: CASSPFLFGLVKGQPQHF.

This clone was picked up one time. The chain has TRBV10-2 and TRBJ2-7; 13 positions match TRBD2. There are 16 residues in the CDR3. CDR1 and CDR2 from the germline V gene are WSHSY and SAAADI. With V trimmed by 6 bases and J by 2 bases, 7 bases remained unmatched. The CDR3 is CASSLGTSGKPYEQYF. The CDR3 DNA reads TGCGCCAGCAGCCTTGGGACTAGCGGGAAACCCTACGAGCAGTACTTC.

The CDR3 region is CASSSGTTYNEQFF. The CDR3 DNA reads TGTGCCAGCAGCTCCGGGACTACCTACAATGAGCAGTTCTTC. This sequence joins TRBV7-2 and TRBJ2-1; 7 bases agree with TRBD2. This CDR3 is 14 amino acids long. Germline V lookup: CDR1 SGHTA, CDR2 FQGNSA. V was pared by 4 bases and J by 2 bases, with 2 bases of the junction left unmatched. Filled out from reference TRBV7-2 and TRBJ2-1, the complete variable domain reads GAGVSQSPSNKVTEKGKDVELRCDPISGHTALYWYRQSLGQGLEFLIYFQGNSAPDKSGLPSDRFSAERTGGSVSTLTIQRTQQEDSAVYLCASSSGTTYNEQFFGPGTRLTVL.

The chain joins TRBV19 to TRBJ2-2, with no clear D. The V and J ends lost 6 bases and 4 bases respectively, with 12 bases between them. CDR3 length equals 14 residues. Germline CDR1 and CDR2: LNHDA and SQIVND (reference sequence). This CDR3 reads CASSSQHATGELFF. In DNA, the CDR3 is TGTGCCAGTAGCTCCCAGCACGCCACCGGGGAGCTGTTTTTT. The full variable domain, rest sourced from reference TRBV19 and TRBJ2-2, is DGGITQSPKYLFRKEGQNVTLSCEQNLNHDAMYWYRQDPGQGLRLIYYSQIVNDFQKGDIAEGYSVSREKKESFPLTVTSAQKNPTAFYLCASSSQHATGELFFGEGSRLTVL.

The CDR3 coding sequence is TGTGCCAGCACCCGTGGCGGGAGTAACAATGAGCAGTTCTTC. Translation: CASTRGGSNNEQFF. The V call is TRBV9, the J call TRBJ2-1; 7 nucleotides match TRBD2. Germline V gene lookup returns CDR1 SGDLS and CDR2 YYNGEE. The CDR3 extends over 14 amino acids. V shed 6 bases, J shed 5 bases, and the junction held 8 bases outside the gene matches.

V is TRBV11-1 and J is TRBJ2-3; 11 bases are a match to TRBD2. There are 16 residues in the CDR3. The V gene's germline CDR1 is SGHAT and CDR2 FQDESV (reference sequence). Losses at the gene ends were 5 bases for V and 0 bases for J; bases not matched to a gene: 4. The chain's CDR3 is CASSRGLAASTDTQYF. CDR3 coding DNA: TGTGCCAGCAGCCGGGGACTAGCGGCGAGCACAGATACGCAGTATTTT.

V is TRBV27 and J is TRBJ2-4; no definite D call. Germline V lookup: CDR1 MNHEY, CDR2 SMNVEV (reference sequence). The CDR3 spans 15 residues. The V end lost 5 bases, the J end lost 8 bases, and 19 bases lay between the germline ends. CDR3 bases: TGTGCCAGCAGTGGCCTTTCCCCTCCGGCAGACATTCAGTACTTC. It encodes CASSGLSPPADIQYF.

V gene TRBV7-6 combines with J gene TRBJ2-7, with TRBD2 identical over 10 bases. CDR1 and CDR2 (germline): SGHVS, FNYEAQ. The CDR3 spans 15 residues. Losses at the gene ends were 0 bases for V and 6 bases for J; bases not matched to a gene: 5. CDR3 region: CASSLAPSGSTEQYF. The CDR3 DNA is TGTGCCAGCAGCTTAGCCCCTAGCGGGAGTACCGAGCAGTACTTC.

CDR3 amino acids: CASSSMKRTGGFGELFF. In DNA, the CDR3 is TGTGCCAGCAGCTCAATGAAACGGACAGGGGGCTTCGGGGAGCTGTTTTTT. This chain connects TRBV7-2 to TRBJ2-2, with 11 positions matching TRBD1. The CDR3 covers 17 residues. CDR1 is SGHTA and CDR2 is FQGNSA in the germline V gene. J lost 7 bases, V lost 4 bases, and 11 bases had no gene match.

This clone was detected only once. This chain links TRBV4-2 with TRBJ2-7, with 11 bases aligning to TRBD2. V lost 1 base and J lost 0; bases outside the gene matches: 8. The CDR3 loop spans 18 amino acids. The germline gives CDR1 LGHNA, CDR2 YNFKEQ. DNA of the CDR3: TGTGCCAGCAGCCAAGGCGCTAGCGGGAGGACGAGCTCCTACGAGCAGTACTTC. Translation: CASSQGASGRTSSYEQYF.

V is TRBV19 and J is TRBJ1-1; a possible D gene is TRBD1 (6 bases). Per germline, CDR1 LNHDA and CDR2 SQIVND (reference sequence). The V end lost 8 bases, the J end lost 4 bases, and 17 bases lay between the germline ends. The CDR3 extends over 14 amino acids. CDR3 in amino acids: CASWEQGRGTEAFF. For the CDR3, the DNA is TGTGCCAGTTGGGAACAGGGACGGGGCACTGAAGCTTTCTTT. Drawing the rest from reference TRBV19 and TRBJ1-1, the complete variable domain is DGGITQSPKYLFRKEGQNVTLSCEQNLNHDAMYWYRQDPGQGLRLIYYSQIVNDFQKGDIAEGYSVSREKKESFPLTVTSAQKNPTAFYLCASWEQGRGTEAFFGQGTRLTVV.

V is TRBV19 and J is TRBJ2-4; D not resolved. Trimming left V 3 bases short and J 0 bases short, with 9 bases between. The length of the CDR3 is 15 residues. CDR1 is LNHDA and CDR2 is SQIVND in the germline V gene (reference sequence). The CDR3 protein is CASSIGQLAKNIQYF. The CDR3 bases are TGTGCCAGTAGTATCGGGCAGCTAGCCAAAAACATTCAGTACTTC.

The CDR3 reads CAWSVSGVEAFF. CDR3 nucleotides: TGTGCCTGGAGTGTATCGGGGGTGGAGGCTTTCTTT. The chain has TRBV30 and TRBJ1-1; possible D gene TRBD1, 5 bases. V was pared by 0 bases and J by 11 bases, with 13 bases between. CDR1 and CDR2 from the germline V gene are GTSNPN and SVGIG (reference sequence). This CDR3 spans 12 amino acids.

The J gene is TRBJ1-1, the V gene TRBV6-5; perhaps TRBD1 as D (5 bases). The CDR3 loop spans 12 amino acids. Deletions cut 5 bases from V and 10 bases from J, with 14 bases between. The germline gives CDR1 MNHEY, CDR2 SVGAGI. CDR3 protein: CASSLRVGRAFF. As DNA, the CDR3 is TGTGCCAGCAGTCTTCGGGTGGGGCGAGCTTTCTTT.

This chain joins TRBV6-1 and TRBJ2-1; D gene uncertain. The CDR3 extends over 15 amino acids. Trimming removed 2 bases at V and 0 bases at J, with 8 bases between. Looked up from germline, CDR1 is MNHNS and CDR2 is SASEGT. The CDR3 DNA sequence: TGTGCCAGCAGTGAAACGCGGTCCTCCTACAATGAGCAGTTCTTC. Its protein product is CASSETRSSYNEQFF.

The chain couples TRBV28 to TRBJ2-7, with 8 bases matching TRBD2. CDR1 and CDR2 from the germline V gene are MDHEN and SYDVKM. With V trimmed by 6 bases and J by 1 base, 14 bases remained unmatched. The length of the CDR3 is 17 residues. The CDR3 sequence: CASSRRGLKRGSYEQYF. The DNA of the CDR3 is TGTGCCAGCAGCCGCCGGGGGCTGAAGCGGGGGTCCTACGAGCAGTACTTC.

The sample holds one count of this clone. This chain links TRBV5-1 with TRBJ2-7, with D tentatively TRBD2 (6 bases). The CDR3 is made up of 15 amino acids. V dropped 3 bases and J dropped 0 bases, with 13 bases sitting between them. Germline CDR1 is SGHRS and CDR2 is YFSETQ. This CDR3 reads CASSSRGTFSYEQYF. In DNA form, the CDR3 reads TGCGCCAGCAGCTCGCGAGGGACTTTCTCCTACGAGCAGTACTTC.

The chain combines TRBV7-9 with TRBJ1-5; 8 bases agree with TRBD1. Germline V gene data show CDR1 as SEHNR and CDR2 as FQNEAQ (reference sequence). This CDR3 comprises 13 residues. The V segment lost 5 bases and the J segment 4 bases; nucleotides outside the gene matches: 1. As DNA, the CDR3 is TGTGCCAGCAGCAGGGACAGGAATCAGCCCCAGCATTTT. The encoded protein is CASSRDRNQPQHF.

This clone has just one count. The chain uses TRBV6-9 and TRBJ1-1; 8 bases line up with TRBD1. Germline lookup yields CDR1 MNHGY and CDR2 SVAAGI. V lost 5 bases to trimming and J lost 2 bases; unmatched junction nucleotides: 4. This CDR3 has 14 amino acids. CDR3 region: CASSMDRDNTEAFF. The CDR3 DNA sequence: TGTGCCAGCAGTATGGACAGGGATAACACTGAAGCTTTCTTT.

The V and J genes are TRBV10-3 and TRBJ1-5; D not certain. V lost 3 bases to trimming and J lost 3 bases, with 9 bases between them. This CDR3 contains 14 residues. Germline assignment: CDR1 ENHRY and CDR2 SYGVKD. The CDR3 nucleotides read TGTGCCATCAGTGAAATAGGTCTCAATCAGCCCCAGCATTTT. It is translated as CAISEIGLNQPQHF.

This clone was seen more than once but under ten times. This chain joins TRBV5-1 and TRBJ2-2; D is tentatively TRBD1 or TRBD2 (5 bases each). The CDR3 totals 15 residues. Germline CDR1 is SGHRS and CDR2 is YFSETQ. V gave up 4 bases and J gave up 6 bases, with 16 bases separating them. As DNA, the CDR3 is TGCGCCAGCAGCCTGGGGCCCGGGGACGCCGGGGAGCTGTTTTTT. Translated, it gives CASSLGPGDAGELFF.

The chain joins TRBV7-9 to TRBJ2-1; possibly TRBD1 or TRBD2 for D (5 bases each). There are 15 residues in the CDR3. Germline V CDR1 and CDR2: SEHNR, FQNEAQ (reference sequence). V was shortened by 1 base and J by 3 bases, with 10 bases between the two germline ends. The DNA for the CDR3 is TGTGCCAGCAGCTTAGGAGGGGAGATCTACAATGAGCAGTTCTTC. It is translated as CASSLGGEIYNEQFF.

V is TRBV2 and J is TRBJ2-7, with 12 bases lining up with TRBD2. Per the germline V gene, CDR1 is SNHLY and CDR2 is FYNNEI. CDR3 length: 14 residues. Unmatched junction bases numbered 2, after V lost 4 bases and J lost 4 bases. This CDR3 is CASSGTSGRYEQYF. In nucleotides, the CDR3 is TGTGCCAGCAGTGGAACTAGCGGGAGGTACGAGCAGTACTTC. The entire variable domain, with the rest obtained from reference TRBV2 and TRBJ2-7, is as follows: EPEVTQTPSHQVTQMGQEVILRCVPISNHLYFYWYRQILGQKVEFLVSFYNNEISEKSEIFDDQFSVERPDGSNFTLKIRSTKLEDSAMYFCASSGTSGRYEQYFGPGTRLTVT.

This sequence joins TRBV2 and TRBJ2-5; no firm D call. The V gene lost 6 bases and the J gene lost 2 bases, with 16 bases spanning the gap. The CDR3 spans 15 residues. Per germline, CDR1 SNHLY and CDR2 FYNNEI. The CDR3 here is CASSHVGLGQETQYF. CDR3 sequence (DNA): TGTGCCAGCAGCCACGTTGGTTTAGGGCAAGAGACCCAGTACTTC.

This clone was observed a few times. The CDR3 DNA follows: TGTGCCAGAAGCTTGGTAGGCATTTATGAAAAACTGTTTTTT. Translated: CARSLVGIYEKLFF. The chain couples TRBV5-3 to TRBJ1-4; D gene ambiguous. TRBV5-3 is treated as an ORF (open reading frame) with a function not yet certain. The V gene lost 0 bases and the J gene lost 6 bases, with 9 bases spanning the gap. The CDR3 is made up of 14 amino acids.

The gene calls are TRBV19 and TRBJ1-1; D is possibly TRBD1 (6 bases). This CDR3 has 16 residues. Germline loops: CDR1 LNHDA, CDR2 SQIVND (reference sequence). The V and J ends lost 4 bases and 5 bases respectively, with 20 bases between them. CDR3 sequence reads: CASSKGDRFFVTEAFF. CDR3 DNA sequence: TGTGCCAGTAGTAAAGGAGACAGGTTTTTCGTTACTGAAGCTTTCTTT. The full variable domain, its missing parts supplied by reference TRBV19 and TRBJ1-1, is DGGITQSPKYLFRKEGQNVTLSCEQNLNHDAMYWYRQDPGQGLRLIYYSQIVNDFQKGDIAEGYSVSREKKESFPLTVTSAQKNPTAFYLCASSKGDRFFVTEAFFGQGTRLTVV.